The entry that follows covers one T cell receptor beta chain sequence. Its matching antigen is unknown. J gave up 5 bases and V 0 bases, and 9 bases lay outside the gene matches. CDR3 length: 19 amino acids. Germline values: CDR1 SGHDT, CDR2 YYEEEE. Original handling: From ImmunoSEQ came sequences covering only the junction and carrying no quality scores, so filtering differed. This table comes from immunoSEQ multiplex PCR, and its TCRdb copy is limited to in-frame clones, with some not included. Clone size and V and J calls were adopted from that table, with D and trimming inferred from the DNA. The sample has a few hundred thousand clones, over 95% seen once. The sample comes from a study of shared clonotypes between healthy human individuals. At the level of the study: Per donor, three plates held CD4 naive cells, three held CD4 memory, two held CD8 naive and one held CD8 memory.

Study-level findings and limits: Even with large depth, rarefaction showed that sorted-subset sequencing was incomplete.

CD8 cells classed as naive were CD45RO-negative and positively selected for CCR7, excluding terminally differentiated effector memory CD45RA+ cells. The rearrangement links TRBV5-6 to TRBJ2-2; 14 bases are shared with TRBD2. The sample taken for sequencing was naive CD8+ T cells sorted from blood. The TCR comes from a young woman in good health. The CDR3 region has the DNA TGTGCCAGCAGCTTGGGGACAGGGACTAGCGGGAGTGTAACCGGGGAGCTGTTTTTT. It yields the protein CASSLGTGTSGSVTGELFF.